The sequence of this T cell receptor (beta chain) was determined in a study of T-cell memory formation after mild COVID-19 (dated by TCRdb to the early 2020s). The study in broad terms: TCR sequence clusters from the two donors were largely donor specific. In a couple of donors, T-cell clones that expanded and contracted after mild COVID-19 were tracked by sequencing TCRalpha and TCRbeta repertoires over time. The cohort was made up of two young adult volunteers, one female and one male, who were previously healthy.

Results the study describes overall, beyond this receptor: The second-wave clones that peaked on day 37 were not confirmed to be SARS-CoV-2 specific. The study included only two mild cases, and larger cohorts that include severe cases with pre-infection samples were judged to be necessary. Balanced CD4/CD8 phenotypes were observed for clones contracting from day 15 to 85, whereas a bias towards CD4+ was observed for a second wave of clones expanding from day 15 to 37. The detection of some responding clones in pre-infection memory suggests that pre-existing cross-reactive memory T cells joined the SARS-CoV-2 response. Contracting CD4+ clones were found mainly in CM and EM memory subsets, while CD8+ clones were enriched in EMRA.

Worth noting for this clonotype: No antigen is known for it. The sample holds no much larger clone one base away, and base qualities are not on file.

The sequencer listed for this sample is Illumina NovaSeq 6000. TCRalpha and TCRbeta cDNA libraries were constructed by 5'RACE with constant-segment primers, with sample barcodes and unique molecular identifiers being introduced. RNA was extracted from every sample with Trizol reagent. Amplification of the libraries took two PCR steps, and the second step added a second sample barcode plus Illumina TruSeq adapters. Sequencing of libraries was performed on an Illumina NovaSeq with 2 x 150 bp paired-end reads. Turning to the authors' computational methods: Demultiplexing of reads and collapsing into UMI-guided consensus sequences were performed with migec v1.2.7. Using mixcr v2.1.11, UMI consensuses were aligned to TRA and TRB V and J templates and then assembled into clonotypes. A clonotype was counted as expanded or contracted only when both edgeR and NoisET called the clonotype significant, with the noise models trained on biological replicates. edgeR calls used a false discovery rate-adjusted p below 0.01 and a log2 fold-change threshold of 1. As an exploratory analysis of dynamics, max-normalized trajectories of the 1000 most abundant clonotypes were examined by PCA with hierarchical clustering. The CD4 or CD8 phenotype of responding clones was assigned using the separately sequenced CD4+ and CD8+ repertoires. TCRdb reanalyzed the raw reads on its own, using fastp at Q25 for trimming and MiXCR for clone calling, and kept in-frame beta chains. For every CDR3 protein sequence, its rows merge into one entry that carries the most common genes and DNA. For this entry, the V and J calls and clone size follow TCRdb and not the study's own pipeline. This sample is represented by 340,000 or so distinct CDR3 sequences; 13% of them were singletons. Of the sample, roughly 23% is held by the ten largest clones.

Ficoll-Paque density gradient centrifugation was used to isolate PBMCs. Sequenced material: PBMCs or a T cell subset sorted from them (not recorded which). This TCR was recovered from a man between 18 and 29 years old who had mild COVID-19 (a few samples of this study predate the infection). The sample titles of this study are shuffled in the database, so cell type and time point are left out; the donor was told from shared clones.

Here is the DNA: TGCGCCAGCAGTCAGGGACTAGGGGTAGATACGCAGTATTTT. Its coded protein is CASSQGLGVDTQYF. The V gene is TRBV10-2 and the J gene is TRBJ2-3, and 8 junction bases match TRBD2. CDR1 and CDR2 (WSHSY, SAAADI) derive from the germline V gene. V is trimmed back by 5 bases and J by 5 bases, and the junction contains 6 bases that no gene match accounts for. From the cysteine up to the phenylalanine, the CDR3 has a length of 14 residues. Of all the DNA, just the CDR3 is kept, 42 bases in frame from base 1.